One and the same sample provided the 15 T cell receptor beta chains below, sequenced in a study of blood T cell repertoires in COVID-19. Some clones are missing from TCRdb's copy, which holds only in-frame ones; the method was immunoSEQ multiplex PCR. This table has about 85,000 clones, roughly nine tenths appearing once. The sequenced sample consisted of peripheral blood. The receptors come from a man aged 60 to 75 with acute or convalescent COVID-19.

The chain uses TRBV12-5 and TRBJ1-2; D call uncertain. Germline V gene data show CDR1 as LGHNT and CDR2 as FRNRAP. V was shortened by 7 bases and J by 4 bases, with 16 bases between the two germline ends. This CDR3 has 14 amino acids. This CDR3 reads CASATALRSYGYTF. The CDR3 nucleotides are TGTGCTAGTGCCACTGCCCTTCGAAGCTATGGCTACACCTTC.

The gene calls are TRBV16 and TRBJ1-3; D is uncertain. CDR3 length: 15 residues. V lost 0 bases and J lost 1, with 7 bases in between. Germline assignment: CDR1 KGHSY and CDR2 FQNENV. The CDR3 bases are TGTGCCAGCAGCCAATCCGAGGGTTCTGGAAACACCATATATTTT. Its translation: CASSQSEGSGNTIYF.

The chain links TRBV19 to TRBJ2-3; D gene unclear. The germline CDR1 and CDR2 sequences are LNHDA and SQIVND (reference sequence). The CDR3 runs to 12 residues. V lost 2 bases and J 5 bases, leaving 5 bases between the germline ends. The CDR3, as DNA: TGTGCCAGTAGTATATCCGTAGATACGCAGTATTTT. Translation: CASSISVDTQYF.

The chain is built from TRBV10-2 and TRBJ1-1, with TRBD1 as a possible D gene (5 bases). This CDR3 contains 13 residues. Germline-derived CDR1 and CDR2 are WSHSY and SAAADI. V gave up 8 bases and J gave up 1 base, with 11 bases separating them. CDR3 DNA: TGCGCCAGCGGTTCGACAGCGAACACTGAAGCTTTCTTT. The encoded protein is CASGSTANTEAFF.

The chain couples TRBV19 to TRBJ1-5; 11 bases match TRBD1. Germline-derived CDR1 and CDR2 are LNHDA and SQIVND (reference sequence). V dropped 2 bases and J dropped 7; count of bases not matched to a gene: 7. The CDR3 is 16 residues long. The CDR3 loop reads CASSIHRDRGNQPQHF. CDR3 nucleotide sequence: TGTGCCAGTAGTATACACCGGGACAGGGGGAACCAGCCCCAGCATTTT.

This chain links TRBV15 with TRBJ1-2; D is unresolved. The germline V and J ends were trimmed by 2 bases and 8 bases, with 18 bases remaining between them. The CDR3 length is 15 residues. From germline, CDR1 is LNHNV and CDR2 YYDKDF (reference sequence). CDR3 amino acids: CATSRPNSGYEGYTF. For the CDR3, the DNA is TGTGCCACCAGCAGACCGAACTCGGGGTATGAGGGCTACACCTTC.

The chain recombines TRBV4-1 with TRBJ2-3; perhaps TRBD2 as D (6 bases). Germline CDR1 is MGHRA and CDR2 is YSYEKL. V lost 1 base, J lost 2 bases, and 10 bases lay in between. This CDR3 region has 15 residues. The CDR3 DNA reads TGCGCCAGCAGCCAAGGGAGGGACTCCACAGATACGCAGTATTTT. Translated: CASSQGRDSTDTQYF.

This chain links TRBV10-1 with TRBJ2-1; the match to TRBD1 covers 7 bases. This CDR3 comprises 12 residues. The V gene's germline CDR1 is WNHNN and CDR2 SYGVQD (reference sequence). Losses at the gene ends were 2 bases for V and 14 bases for J; bases not matched to a gene: 6. CDR3 in amino acids: CASSEGLGQKFF. For the CDR3, the DNA is TGCGCCAGCAGTGAGGGTTTGGGACAGAAGTTCTTC.

The chain is built from TRBV9 and TRBJ2-3, with 11 positions matching TRBD2. The CDR3 is 16 amino acids. Germline-derived CDR1 and CDR2 are SGDLS and YYNGEE. After removal of 0 bases from V and 3 bases from J, the junction contained 3 bases not matched to a gene. The CDR3 protein is CASSVGLAGGTDTQYF. CDR3 bases: TGTGCCAGCAGCGTAGGGCTAGCGGGGGGAACAGATACGCAGTATTTT.

The rearrangement joins TRBV5-8 to TRBJ2-7, with 10 bases fitting TRBD1. J was trimmed by 6 bases and V by 2 bases; bases with no gene match: 5. Germline CDR1 reads SGHTS; CDR2 reads YDEGEE. The CDR3 is 14 amino acids. CDR3 nucleotide sequence: TGTGCCAGCAGCTTAAGACAGGGGGCGTTCGAGCAGTACTTC. Amino acid sequence: CASSLRQGAFEQYF.

The chain uses TRBV19 and TRBJ2-3; 9 bases agree with TRBD1. The CDR3 sequence is 17 residues long. V was clipped by 1 base and J by 0 bases; unmatched bases: 5. CDR1 and CDR2 (germline): LNHDA, SQIVND (reference sequence). In DNA, the CDR3 is TGTGCCAGTAGTATAGGGACAGGGGTAGGTAGCACAGATACGCAGTATTTT. It codes for CASSIGTGVGSTDTQYF. Full variable domain (outside the CDR3, taken from reference TRBV19 and TRBJ2-3): DGGITQSPKYLFRKEGQNVTLSCEQNLNHDAMYWYRQDPGQGLRLIYYSQIVNDFQKGDIAEGYSVSREKKESFPLTVTSAQKNPTAFYLCASSIGTGVGSTDTQYFGPGTRLTVL.

There are a few counts of this clone. The V and J genes are TRBV5-6 and TRBJ1-1, with D possibly matching TRBD1 (5 bases). CDR3 length equals 15 residues. The ends were cut back, 4 bases at V and 4 bases at J, with 17 bases in the middle. Germline V CDR1 and CDR2: SGHDT, YYEEEE. The CDR3, as DNA: TGTGCCAGCAGCCCGATGGGGGGTTGGGGCACTGAAGCTTTCTTT. It encodes CASSPMGGWGTEAFF.

The chain combines TRBV3-1 (or the pseudogene TRBV3-2) with TRBJ2-7; weak D call: TRBD2 (5 bases). Germline V CDR1 and CDR2: LGHDT, YNNKEL (reference sequence). The CDR3 spans 13 residues. With 7 bases removed from V and 6 bases from J, the gap between germline ends came to 16 bases. CDR3 region: CASTSAGVVEQYF. The CDR3 region has the DNA TGTGCCAGCACAAGCGCGGGCGTGGTCGAGCAGTACTTC.

The chain carries TRBV9 and TRBJ1-2; weak D call: TRBD1 (5 bases). Germline CDR1 and CDR2: SGDLS and YYNGEE. CDR3 length equals 16 residues. Trimming removed 0 bases at V and 7 bases at J, with 19 bases between. As DNA, the CDR3 is TGTGCCAGCAGCGTAGGTCAGAGAGGGGAGGGTTCTGGCTACACCTTC. Its translation: CASSVGQRGEGSGYTF. Full variable domain (outside the CDR3, taken from reference TRBV9 and TRBJ1-2): DSGVTQTPKHLITATGQRVTLRCSPRSGDLSVYWYQQSLDQGLQFLIQYYNGEERAKGNILERFSAQQFPDLHSELNLSSLELGDSALYFCASSVGQRGEGSGYTFGSGTRLTVV.

The chain employs TRBV30 and TRBJ1-4, with D possibly TRBD1 on 6 matching bases. The germline CDR1 and CDR2 sequences are GTSNPN and SVGIG (reference sequence). V was clipped by 1 base and J by 4 bases, with 10 bases between them. There are 14 residues in the CDR3. CDR3 in amino acids: CAWSGGQGNEKLFF. In DNA, the CDR3 is TGTGCCTGGAGTGGGGGGCAGGGTAATGAAAAACTGTTTTTT.